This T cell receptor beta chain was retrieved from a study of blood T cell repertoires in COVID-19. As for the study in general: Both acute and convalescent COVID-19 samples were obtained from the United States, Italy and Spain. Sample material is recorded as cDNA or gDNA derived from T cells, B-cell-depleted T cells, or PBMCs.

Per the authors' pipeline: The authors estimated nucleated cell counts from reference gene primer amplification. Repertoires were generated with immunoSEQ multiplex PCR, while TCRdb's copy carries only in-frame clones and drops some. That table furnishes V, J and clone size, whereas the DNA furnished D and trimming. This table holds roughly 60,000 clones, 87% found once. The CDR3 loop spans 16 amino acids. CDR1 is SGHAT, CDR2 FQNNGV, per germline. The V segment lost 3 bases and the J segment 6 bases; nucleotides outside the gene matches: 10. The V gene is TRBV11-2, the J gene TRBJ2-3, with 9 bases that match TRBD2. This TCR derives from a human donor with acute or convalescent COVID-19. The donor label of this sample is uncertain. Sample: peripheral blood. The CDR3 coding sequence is TGTGCCAGCAGCTTCGGCGGGGGGGGAGGCGCTGATACGCAGTATTTT. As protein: CASSFGGGGGADTQYF.